The clone carrying this T cell receptor beta chain was observed a few times. Its antigen is currently unknown. It was with 60 Vbeta and 13 Jbeta primers that the PCR ran. Clones were read by immunoSEQ multiplex PCR, and TCRdb kept only the in-frame ones, dropping some. The sample includes fewer than 250,000 clones, over 75% seen only once; the top ten take less than 2%. The data belong to a study of cytomegalovirus exposure and HLA in healthy donors. General study points: It has been reported that TCR beta sequences accurately predicted the HLA-A and HLA-B alleles of most subjects.

Donors had nominal health at sampling but likely had unrecorded immune exposures. The CDR3 loop spans 18 amino acids. J was trimmed by 0 bases and V by 3 bases; bases with no gene match: 7. Germline CDR1 reads SGHRS; CDR2 reads YFSETQ. This receptor was obtained from a male donor in good health and CMV-seronegative. V gene TRBV5-1 combines with J gene TRBJ2-7; 15 nucleotides agree with TRBD2. The sample consisted of PBMCs. The CDR3 bases are TGCGCCAGCAGCTCGGGACTAGCGGGGGGCCCCCGCTCCTACGAGCAGTACTTC. Protein: CASSSGLAGGPRSYEQYF.